The 2 T cell receptor beta chains below were found in one sample sequenced in a study of blood T cell repertoires in COVID-19. Assay used: immunoSEQ multiplex PCR; TCRdb lists only in-frame clones, some missing. The data show 40,000 to 45,000 clones, 70% to 90% seen once. Material for sequencing was peripheral blood. Receptors were obtained from a man between 60 and 75 years old with acute or convalescent COVID-19.

The rearrangement joins TRBV5-1 to TRBJ2-2, with D maybe TRBD2 (6 bases). The CDR3 is made up of 16 amino acids. Deletions cut 4 bases from V and 7 bases from J, with 20 bases between. In germline, CDR1 is SGHRS, CDR2 YFSETQ. Here the CDR3 reads CASSLDPRGTSGELFF. The CDR3 region has the DNA TGCGCCAGCAGCCTGGATCCTCGGGGGACCAGCGGGGAGCTGTTTTTT.

This clone came up a few times. The chain joins TRBV18 to TRBJ1-5, with D unclear. The CDR3 covers 15 residues. V gave up 3 bases and J gave up 3 bases, with 12 bases separating them. Germline CDR1 is KGHSH and CDR2 is LQKENI. Here the CDR3 DNA reads TGTGCCAGCTCACCCCCGGGAGGGTACAATCAGCCCCAGCATTTT. Protein sequence: CASSPPGGYNQPQHF.